The next 23 T cell receptor beta chains were all read from a single sample in a study of CD8 T cells in ankylosing spondylitis. Overall study findings and caveats: There was a TCR beta motif, made of several highly homologous variants, that appeared characteristic of ankylosing spondylitis blood.

One entry per CDR3 protein results from TCRdb running MiXCR on the 5' RACE reads. The data contain hundreds of thousands of distinct CDR3 sequences, about 13% of them singletons. Their antigen targets remain unknown. Sample: blood, either unsorted or a sorted T cell fraction (not recorded which). These receptors all stem from a male donor with ankylosing spondylitis.

V usage is TRBV5-1 and J usage is TRBJ1-1, with TRBD1 matching over 10 bases. Trimming cost V 0 bases and J 1 base; bases outside gene matches: 3. This CDR3 contains 16 residues. The germline V gene encodes CDR1 SGHRS and CDR2 YFSETQ. CDR3 amino acids: CASSLGDRGSNTEAFF. CDR3 DNA sequence: TGCGCCAGCAGCTTGGGGGACAGGGGATCGAACACTGAAGCTTTCTTT.

The chain employs TRBV5-1 and TRBJ2-7; TRBD1 aligns across 7 bases. Germline trimming cut 0 bases from V and 0 bases from J; bases unmatched to any gene: 3. Germline loops: CDR1 SGHRS, CDR2 YFSETQ. This CDR3 is built from 15 residues. The CDR3, as DNA: TGCGCCAGCAGCTTGGGGGCAGGGGGCTCCTACGAGCAGTACTTC. Translated, it gives CASSLGAGGSYEQYF.

This chain joins TRBV12-3 or TRBV12-4 and TRBJ2-3; D ambiguous. Trimming stripped 5 bases from V and 1 base from J, with 10 bases between. The CDR3 covers 14 residues. The CDR3, as DNA: TGTGCCAGCAGTACCCTCCGGGGCACAGATACGCAGTATTTT. Translation gives CASSTLRGTDTQYF.

The sample holds many counts of this clonotype. The chain uses TRBV20-1 and TRBJ2-1; 12 bases line up with TRBD2. In germline, CDR1 is DFQATT, CDR2 SNEGSKA (reference sequence). The CDR3 is made up of 15 amino acids. The junction had 11 bases not matched to a gene; V was cut back by 6 bases and J by 8 bases. CDR3 loop: CSALSSGRAWYEQFF. For the CDR3, the DNA is TGCAGTGCACTGTCTAGCGGGAGGGCCTGGTATGAGCAGTTCTTC.

The chain carries TRBV5-1 and TRBJ1-6; D remains ambiguous. The germline V and J ends were trimmed by 4 bases and 5 bases, with 16 bases remaining between them. This CDR3 has 16 amino acids. The germline CDR1 and CDR2 sequences are SGHRS and YFSETQ. CDR3 sequence (DNA): TGCGCCAGCAGCCCGGGCCCGCGTTCTAATAATTCACCCCTCCACTTT. Its translation is CASSPGPRSNNSPLHF.

This clonotype was seen a handful of times. J is TRBJ2-1 and V is TRBV7-9; D not certain. Germline CDR1 and CDR2: SEHNR and FQNEAQ (reference sequence). The CDR3 has 15 residues. V was cut by 5 bases and J by 2 bases, with 13 bases left in between. The CDR3: CASSPRLSTYNEQFF. CDR3 coding DNA: TGTGCCAGCAGCCCCCGGCTAAGCACCTACAATGAGCAGTTCTTC.

V gene TRBV20-1 combines with J gene TRBJ2-7; D might be TRBD1 or TRBD2, each matching 5 bases. CDR1 DFQATT and CDR2 SNEGSKA come from the germline V gene (reference sequence). V gave up 3 bases and J gave up 0 bases, with 12 bases separating them. There are 14 residues in the CDR3. The CDR3 sequence is CSASPGANSYEQYF. The CDR3 DNA sequence: TGCAGTGCTAGCCCCGGGGCCAACTCCTACGAGCAGTACTTC.

The chain is built from TRBV7-2 and TRBJ1-4; 7 bases agree with TRBD1. This CDR3 is 15 amino acids long. Trimming cost V 5 bases and J 8 bases; bases outside gene matches: 11. Germline lookup yields CDR1 SGHTA and CDR2 FQGNSA. The CDR3: CASSQYRTGVEKLFF. The CDR3 DNA follows: TGTGCCAGCAGCCAATATCGGACAGGCGTCGAAAAACTGTTTTTT.

This chain uses TRBV2 with TRBJ1-1; 7 bases are a match to TRBD1. V shed 5 bases and J 7 bases; nucleotides not matched to a gene: 4. The CDR3 runs 12 residues. The germline CDR1 and CDR2 sequences are SNHLY and FYNNEI. The DNA of the CDR3 is TGTGCCAGCAGTTACTGGACAGGTGAAGCTTTCTTT. This translates into CASSYWTGEAFF.

The chain carries TRBV7-9 and TRBJ2-7, with TRBD1 identical over 8 bases. The CDR3 sequence is 14 residues long. The germline gives CDR1 SEHNR, CDR2 FQNEAQ (reference sequence). J lost 3 bases, V lost 5 bases, and 6 bases had no gene match. Here the CDR3 DNA reads TGTGCCAGCAGCGAACTGGGACAGGACTACGAGCAGTACTTC. Translation gives CASSELGQDYEQYF.

There are many counts of this clonotype. In nucleotides, the CDR3 is TGCGCCAGCAGCCGGGGACAGGGGGCCCCAGGGATGAACACTGAAGCTTTCTTT. Translation: CASSRGQGAPGMNTEAFF. The rearrangement links TRBV5-1 to TRBJ1-1, with 12 bases that match TRBD1. V lost 4 bases to trimming and J lost 0 bases; unmatched junction nucleotides: 10. Germline values: CDR1 SGHRS, CDR2 YFSETQ. This CDR3 spans 18 amino acids.

This clonotype was seen only a few times. The chain is built from TRBV7-8 and TRBJ2-1; D unresolved. The germline CDR1 and CDR2 sequences are SGHVS and FQNEAQ. V lost 5 bases to trimming and J lost 0 bases, with 14 bases between them. The CDR3 consists of 16 residues. This CDR3 reads CASSPFSADSYNEQFF. CDR3 bases: TGTGCCAGCAGCCCCTTCTCGGCCGACTCCTACAATGAGCAGTTCTTC.

This clonotype occurred many times. The chain combines TRBV5-1 with TRBJ2-3; D ambiguous. CDR1 and CDR2 (germline): SGHRS, YFSETQ. This CDR3 region has 12 residues. The V and J ends lost 0 bases and 4 bases respectively, with 3 bases between them. CDR3 in DNA: TGCGCCAGCAGCTTGGGATCAGATACGCAGTATTTT. It encodes CASSLGSDTQYF.

This sequence joins TRBV29-1 and TRBJ2-3; 7 positions agree with TRBD1. Trimming took 5 bases from V and 2 from J; bases not matched to a gene: 7. Looked up from germline, CDR1 is SQVTM and CDR2 is ANQGSEA. The CDR3 spans 14 residues. The CDR3 spells CSVFPGTATDTQYF. The CDR3, as DNA: TGCAGCGTTTTCCCCGGGACAGCCACAGATACGCAGTATTTT.

This clonotype was observed a handful of times. This rearrangement joins TRBV24-1 to TRBJ1-1, with D possibly TRBD1 on 5 matching bases. Looked up from germline, CDR1 is KGHDR and CDR2 is SFDVKD. CDR3 length: 13 residues. V gave up 1 base and J gave up 4 bases, with 6 bases separating them. The CDR3 spells CATSDFRATEAFF. DNA for the CDR3: TGTGCCACCAGTGATTTCAGGGCCACTGAAGCTTTCTTT.

This clonotype was counted a few times. The chain recombines TRBV7-2 with TRBJ2-5; possibly TRBD1 for D (7 bases). The CDR3 consists of 14 residues. Trimming took off 4 bases at V and 1 base at J, with 10 bases between the two ends. Germline CDR1 and CDR2: SGHTA and FQGNSA. The CDR3 region has the DNA TGTGCCAGCAGCTACCAGGGGGGCCAAGAGACCCAGTACTTC. Protein sequence: CASSYQGGQETQYF.

This chain connects TRBV3-1 to TRBJ2-4; D may match TRBD1 or TRBD2 (7 bases each). The CDR3 is made up of 14 amino acids. Trimming cost V 4 bases and J 7 bases, with 14 bases left between them. CDR1 LGHDT and CDR2 YNNKEL come from the germline V gene (reference sequence). The CDR3 spells CASSPRQGGNIQYF. CDR3 sequence (DNA): TGTGCCAGCAGCCCTCGACAGGGAGGGAACATTCAGTACTTC.

Only a few counts were recorded for this clonotype. The rearrangement joins TRBV20-1 to TRBJ1-1, with no clear D. Germline-derived CDR1 and CDR2 are DFQATT and SNEGSKA (reference sequence). Trimming cost V 0 bases and J 0 bases, with 8 bases left between them. This CDR3 is built from 14 residues. CDR3 region: CSARDFSLNTEAFF. In nucleotides, the CDR3 is TGCAGTGCTAGAGATTTCAGTTTGAACACTGAAGCTTTCTTT.

This chain joins TRBV6-1 and TRBJ1-5; D is ambiguous. The CDR3 is 17 amino acids. V lost 1 base, J lost 2 bases, and 15 bases lay in between. Germline loops: CDR1 MNHNS, CDR2 SASEGT. CDR3 DNA sequence: TGTGCCAGCAGTGAAGTCAGAGGTGGGGTTGGCAATCAGCCCCAGCATTTT. Amino acid sequence: CASSEVRGGVGNQPQHF.

V and J are TRBV27 and TRBJ1-4; a possible D gene is TRBD1 (5 bases). Germline values: CDR1 MNHEY, CDR2 SMNVEV (reference sequence). The CDR3 consists of 13 residues. Trimming took 10 bases from V and 5 from J, leaving 14 bases between them. CDR3 sequence: CATSTGGNEKLFF. As DNA, the CDR3 is TGTGCCACCTCCACCGGGGGGAATGAAAAACTGTTTTTT. Based on the CDR3 plus reference TRBV27 and TRBJ1-4, the full variable domain is EAQVTQNPRYLITVTGKKLTVTCSQNMNHEYMSWYRQDPGLGLRQIYYSMNVEVTDKGDVPEGYKVSRKEKRNFPLILESPSPNQTSLYFCATSTGGNEKLFFGSGTQLSVL.

There are a few counts of this clonotype. The chain combines TRBV12-3 or TRBV12-4 with TRBJ2-5, with a possible D match to TRBD2 (5 bases). Deletions cut 5 bases from V and 0 bases from J, with 13 bases between. CDR3 length: 15 amino acids. In DNA form, the CDR3 reads TGTGCCAGCAGTCGGACTGGCGGATACCAAGAGACCCAGTACTTC. Amino acids: CASSRTGGYQETQYF.

This clonotype was recorded a few times. V usage is TRBV3-1 and J usage is TRBJ2-5, with D perhaps matching TRBD1 (6 bases). Trimming left V 1 base short and J 2 bases short, with 20 bases between. This CDR3 spans 18 amino acids. Germline values: CDR1 LGHDT, CDR2 YNNKEL (reference sequence). CDR3 amino acids: CASSQVGSRWGTQETQYF. CDR3 bases: TGTGCCAGCAGCCAAGTAGGGTCTAGGTGGGGGACACAAGAGACCCAGTACTTC.

This clonotype was found a few times. The rearrangement joins TRBV5-1 to TRBJ1-2; 8 bases are a match to TRBD1. V shed 2 bases and J 0 bases; nucleotides not matched to a gene: 3. The germline V gene encodes CDR1 SGHRS and CDR2 YFSETQ. The CDR3 runs 15 residues. The CDR3 loop is CASSFGTGANYGYTF. The CDR3 nucleotides are TGCGCCAGCAGCTTCGGGACAGGAGCTAACTATGGCTACACCTTC.